This T cell receptor beta chain was identified during a study of blood T cells in healthy people across ages. Study-level findings and limits: No conclusive comparison of naive versus antigen-experienced cells was possible with unsorted PBMCs.

As regards this clonotype: Antigen unknown.

The second PCR ran about 7 to 12 cycles with a sample-barcoded 5' primer and J-beta primers. TCRdb re-called the 5' RACE reads through MiXCR, storing one row per CDR3 protein. The sample lists over 700,000 distinct CDR3 sequences, more than 20% occurring once. Germline lookup yields CDR1 DFQATT and CDR2 SNEGSKA (reference sequence). CDR3 length equals 16 residues. Trimming cost V 3 bases and J 0 bases, with 14 bases left between them. The sample, roughly 9.5 milliliters of peripheral blood, was drawn from each donor. This same sample was also taken into another study, of T cells of mothers and their children. In that study: From each mother came over 8 million TCR beta CDR3 reads, and from each child came about 3 million.

V and J are TRBV20-1 and TRBJ2-2; D tentatively fits TRBD1 or TRBD2 (6 bases each). This TCR derives from a boy aged 10-17 years in good health. The sequencing input was blood. CDR3 loop: CSARVGGGPNTGELFF. The CDR3 DNA is TGCAGTGCTAGGGTAGGAGGGGGGCCGAACACCGGGGAGCTGTTTTTT.